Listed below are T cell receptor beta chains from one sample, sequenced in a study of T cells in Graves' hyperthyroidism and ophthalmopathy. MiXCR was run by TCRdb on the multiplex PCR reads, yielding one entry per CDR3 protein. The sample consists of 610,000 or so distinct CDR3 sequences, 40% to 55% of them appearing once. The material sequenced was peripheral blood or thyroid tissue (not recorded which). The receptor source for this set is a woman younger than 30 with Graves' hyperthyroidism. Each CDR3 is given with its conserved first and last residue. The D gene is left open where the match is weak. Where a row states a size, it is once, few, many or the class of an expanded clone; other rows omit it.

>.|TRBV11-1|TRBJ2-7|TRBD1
TGTGCCAGCAGCCCAGTTGGCGGGGACAGGGATCCCTACGAGCAGTACTTC
CASSPVGGDRDPYEQYF
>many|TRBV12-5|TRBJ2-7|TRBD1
TGTGCTAGTGGTTTGGACCGGGACAGGGAGTCCCACGAGCAGTACTTC
CASGLDRDRESHEQYF
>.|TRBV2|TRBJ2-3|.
TGTGCCAGTACTAAGGACAGCGGTTCACTAGGTACGCAGTATTTT
CASTKDSGSLGTQYF
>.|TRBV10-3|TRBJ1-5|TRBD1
TGTGCCATCAGTGACGAGGGGGCGCTTCCCATTCAGCCCCAGCATTTT
CAISDEGALPIQPQHF
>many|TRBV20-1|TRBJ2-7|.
TGCAGTGCATCAGGTCTTGGGCAGCAAAACTACGAGCAGTACTTC
CSASGLGQQNYEQYF
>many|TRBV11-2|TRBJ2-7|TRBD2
TGTGCCAGCAGCAAAAGCGGGACTAGAGAGCAGTACTTC
CASSKSGTREQYF
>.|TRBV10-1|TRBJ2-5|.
TGCGCCAGCAGTGAGTCGGACTGGAACACCGGGGAGACCCAGTACTTC
CASSESDWNTGETQYF
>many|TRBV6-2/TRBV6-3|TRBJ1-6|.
TGTGCCAGCTGGAAGGACTCCCTCCACTTT
CASWKDSLHF
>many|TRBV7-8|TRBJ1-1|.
TGTGCCAGCAGCCCATACAGGGATACAGCTTTCTTT
CASSPYRDTAFF
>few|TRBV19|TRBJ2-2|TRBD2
TGTGCCAGTAGTATCAGCGGGGGTAACACCGGGGAGCTGCTTTTT
CASSISGGNTGELLF
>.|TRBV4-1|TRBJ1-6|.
TGCGCCAGCAGCCAAGAACTCGCGGGGCGGGGTACCACCCTCCGCTTT
CASSQELAGRGTTLRF
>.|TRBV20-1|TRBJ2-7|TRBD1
TGCAGTGATAGACAGGGCAACTCCTACGAGCAGTACTTC
CSDRQGNSYEQYF
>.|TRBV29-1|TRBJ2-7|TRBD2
TGCAGCGTTCTGCGGGAGGCCCCCTACGAGCAGTACTTC
CSVLREAPYEQYF
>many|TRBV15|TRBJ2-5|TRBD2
TGTGCCACCAGCAGAGATTCGTGGGAAAACAAGGCTAGCGGGAGGATGGAGACCCAGTACTTC
CATSRDSWENKASGRMETQYF
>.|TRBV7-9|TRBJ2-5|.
TGTGCCAGCAGCTTTTCCCCTGGGGATGGGGAGACCCAGTACTTC
CASSFSPGDGETQYF
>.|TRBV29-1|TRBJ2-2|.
TGCAGCTTGTTCTCGGGGCTCGCCGGGGAGCCGTTTTTT
CSLFSGLAGEPFF
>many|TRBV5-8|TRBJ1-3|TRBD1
TGTGCCAGCAGCGAACAGGGGTTCGGAAACACCATATATTTT
CASSEQGFGNTIYF
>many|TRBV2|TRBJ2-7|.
TGTGCCAGCAGTGATGTAGCCTGGGAGCAGTACTTC
CASSDVAWEQYF
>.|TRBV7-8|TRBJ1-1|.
TGTGCCAGCAGCTCCCTGGACCACCCGAACACTGAAGCTTTCTTT
CASSSLDHPNTEAFF
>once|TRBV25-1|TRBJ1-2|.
TGTGCCAGCAGTGAAGTGGGGCGGGTCCCTGGCTACACCTTC
CASSEVGRVPGYTF
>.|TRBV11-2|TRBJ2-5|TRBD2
TGTGCCAGCAGCTACGGCGGACTAGCGGGGGCCCAAGAGACCCAGTACTTC
CASSYGGLAGAQETQYF
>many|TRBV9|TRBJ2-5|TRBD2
TGTGCCTGCCTACTAGCGGGAGAATTGGAGACCCAGTACTTC
CACLLAGELETQYF
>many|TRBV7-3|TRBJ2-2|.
TGTGCCAGCAGCCCCCGGAACACCGGGGAGCTGTTTTTT
CASSPRNTGELFF
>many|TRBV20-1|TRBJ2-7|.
TGCAGTGCTAGAGGGGTCTACGAGCAGTACTTC
CSARGVYEQYF
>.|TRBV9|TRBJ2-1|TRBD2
TGTGCCAGCAGCGTAGAAGCGGGAGGTAACAATGAGCAGTTCTTC
CASSVEAGGNNEQFF
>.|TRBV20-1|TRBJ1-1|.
TGCAGTTCCTCGGACCTGTCGGGGATTGGTTGGACTGAAGCTTTCTTT
CSSSDLSGIGWTEAFF
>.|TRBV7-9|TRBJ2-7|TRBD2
TGTGCCGGCAGCCCGGGACTAGACTCAAGTTGGGTTTCCTACGAGCAGTACTTC
CAGSPGLDSSWVSYEQYF
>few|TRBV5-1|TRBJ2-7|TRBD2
TGCGCCAGCAGCTTGGATTCTAGCGGGACCTACGAGCAGTACTTC
CASSLDSSGTYEQYF
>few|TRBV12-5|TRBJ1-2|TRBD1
TGTGCTAGTGGTTTGGGGAAAACCGGGACAGGGTTCCCAATCCCTCCAAACTATGGCTACACCTTC
CASGLGKTGTGFPIPPNYGYTF
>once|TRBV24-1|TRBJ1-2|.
TGTGCCACCAGTGATCCCGGGACTAGCGGGGGCTATGGCTACACCTTC
CATSDPGTSGGYGYTF